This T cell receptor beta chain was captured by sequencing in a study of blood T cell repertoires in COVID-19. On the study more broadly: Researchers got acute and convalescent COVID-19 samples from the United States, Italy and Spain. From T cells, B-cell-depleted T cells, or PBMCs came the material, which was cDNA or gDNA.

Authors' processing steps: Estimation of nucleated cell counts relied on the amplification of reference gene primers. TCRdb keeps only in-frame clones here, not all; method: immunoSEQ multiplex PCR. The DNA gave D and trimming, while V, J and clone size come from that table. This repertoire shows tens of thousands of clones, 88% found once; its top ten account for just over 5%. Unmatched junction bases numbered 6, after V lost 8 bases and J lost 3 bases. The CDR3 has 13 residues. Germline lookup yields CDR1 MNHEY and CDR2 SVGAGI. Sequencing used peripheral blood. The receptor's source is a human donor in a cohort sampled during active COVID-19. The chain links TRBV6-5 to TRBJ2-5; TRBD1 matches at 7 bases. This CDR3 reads CASGRTGEETQYF. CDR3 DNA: TGTGCCAGCGGTCGGACAGGCGAAGAGACCCAGTACTTC.